A selection of T cell receptor beta chains follows, all from one sample in a study of Tregs in tolerant kidney transplant recipients. Sequenced by immunoSEQ multiplex PCR; TCRdb stores in-frame clones only, minus some. This sample has fewer than 55,000 clones, with 89% found just once. This specimen consisted of CD8+ T cells from blood (PBMCs), obtained 12 months after the transplant. These receptors all stem from a human patient who received a combined kidney and bone marrow transplant. Some T cells may be transferred from the graft donor. Each CDR3 is given with its conserved first and last residue. D genes are given only for firm matches. The listing skips clone size in some rows; elsewhere it reads once, few, many or a size class.

V: TRBV4-3
J: TRBJ2-7
size: NA
D: NA
DNA: TGCGCCAGCAGCCAAGAAGCTAGCCCCATCTCCTACGAGCAGTACTTC
CDR3: CASSQEASPISYEQYF

V: TRBV27
J: TRBJ2-1
size: NA
D: TRBD1
DNA: TGTGCCAGCAGTAAACCGGGACAGGGGTTTTATGAGCAGTTCTTC
CDR3: CASSKPGQGFYEQFF

V: TRBV10-1
J: TRBJ2-3
size: NA
D: TRBD2
DNA: TGCGCCAGCAACAATACAGCGGGAGGAACCACAGATACGCAGTATTTT
CDR3: CASNNTAGGTTDTQYF

V: TRBV4-3
J: TRBJ2-1
size: NA
D: TRBD2
DNA: TGCGCCAGCAGCCAGAGAGGGGGACTAGCGGGGCACAATGAGCAGTTCTTC
CDR3: CASSQRGGLAGHNEQFF

V: TRBV9
J: TRBJ2-2
size: NA
D: NA
DNA: TGTGCCAGCAGCGTAGGTAACGGGGAGCTGTTTTTT
CDR3: CASSVGNGELFF

V: TRBV13
J: TRBJ2-3
size: NA
D: NA
DNA: TGTGCCAGCAGCCTAGGGGGGGGGATCTTCGCAGATACGCAGTATTTT
CDR3: CASSLGGGIFADTQYF

V: TRBV27
J: TRBJ1-2
size: NA
D: NA
DNA: TGTGCCAGCAGTTTATCGGGCAGCTTTAACTATGGCTACACCTTC
CDR3: CASSLSGSFNYGYTF

V: TRBV6-5
J: TRBJ2-7
size: NA
D: NA
DNA: TGTGCCAGCAGCATTTTAGGGGACGAGCAGTACTTC
CDR3: CASSILGDEQYF

V: TRBV29-1
J: TRBJ2-7
size: NA
D: TRBD1
DNA: TGCAGCGTCGGGACAGGAACCTACGAGCAGTACTTC
CDR3: CSVGTGTYEQYF

V: TRBV15
J: TRBJ1-5
size: NA
D: NA
DNA: TGTGCCACCACCAAAACCTTGAGTCAGCCCCAGCATTTT
CDR3: CATTKTLSQPQHF

V: TRBV5-4
J: TRBJ2-2
size: NA
D: TRBD1
DNA: TGTGCCAGCAGCTTGCACAGGGGATCCACCGGGGAGCTGTTTTTT
CDR3: CASSLHRGSTGELFF

V: TRBV9
J: TRBJ2-3
size: NA
D: TRBD2
DNA: TGTGCCAGCAGCGTAGGGGCGGGAGCTTTCACAGATACGCAGTATTTT
CDR3: CASSVGAGAFTDTQYF

V: TRBV25-1
J: TRBJ2-7
size: NA
D: NA
DNA: TGTGCCAGCAGTGACAGGGGCCCCTACGAGCAGTACTTC
CDR3: CASSDRGPYEQYF

V: TRBV9
J: TRBJ2-7
size: NA
D: TRBD1
DNA: TGTGCCAGCAGCCCGCCATCGGGACAGCACAATTCCTACGAGCAGTACTTC
CDR3: CASSPPSGQHNSYEQYF

V: TRBV27
J: TRBJ2-7
size: NA
D: NA
DNA: TGTGCCAGCGGCACACAGGCCAACCTTGCCTACGAGCAGTACTTC
CDR3: CASGTQANLAYEQYF

V: TRBV4-2
J: TRBJ2-2
size: NA
D: NA
DNA: TGTGCCAGCAGCCAAGATCCCCTGGGGCAAGTCGGGGAGCTGTTTTTT
CDR3: CASSQDPLGQVGELFF

V: TRBV5-1
J: TRBJ2-5
size: NA
D: NA
DNA: TGCGCCAGCAGCTTCTCGGAGACCCAGTACTTC
CDR3: CASSFSETQYF

V: TRBV4-3
J: TRBJ1-6
size: few
D: NA
DNA: TGCGCCAGCAGCCAAGATAGGGGCAGTAATTCACCCCTCCACTTT
CDR3: CASSQDRGSNSPLHF

V: TRBV7-6
J: TRBJ2-7
size: NA
D: TRBD1
DNA: TGTGCCAGCAGCTTGGGACAGGGGATCTACGAGCAGTACTTC
CDR3: CASSLGQGIYEQYF

V: TRBV13
J: TRBJ1-3
size: NA
D: NA
DNA: TGTGCCAGCAGCCTGACAGGAAACACCATATATTTT
CDR3: CASSLTGNTIYF

V: TRBV19
J: TRBJ2-7
size: NA
D: TRBD2
DNA: TGTGCCAGTAGTCTTACTAGCGGACCCTACGAGCAGTACTTC
CDR3: CASSLTSGPYEQYF

V: TRBV15
J: TRBJ2-7
size: NA
D: TRBD2
DNA: TGTGCCACCCGACTAGCGGGGACCTACGAGCAGTACTTC
CDR3: CATRLAGTYEQYF

V: TRBV15
J: TRBJ2-3
size: NA
D: NA
DNA: TGTGCCACCAGCAATCCTCCAAGTGAGGCGAACGCAGATACGCAGTATTTT
CDR3: CATSNPPSEANADTQYF

V: TRBV6-5
J: TRBJ2-1
size: NA
D: NA
DNA: TGTGCCAGCCCAGGAGGCGGGCGGGAGCAGTTCTTC
CDR3: CASPGGGREQFF

V: TRBV7-2
J: TRBJ2-7
size: NA
D: TRBD2
DNA: TGTGCCAGCAGCCAACCCGGGGTAGCGGGAGGAGCGCGGGAGCAGTACTTC
CDR3: CASSQPGVAGGAREQYF

V: TRBV7-2
J: TRBJ2-3
size: once
D: TRBD2
DNA: TGTGCCAGCAGCATACTAGCGGACCCGCAAGATACGCAGTATTTT
CDR3: CASSILADPQDTQYF

V: TRBV9
J: TRBJ2-3
size: NA
D: NA
DNA: TGTGCCAGCAGCGATGGGACTGACACAGATACGCAGTATTTT
CDR3: CASSDGTDTDTQYF

V: TRBV28
J: TRBJ2-7
size: NA
D: TRBD2
DNA: TGTGCCAGCAGTTTATCGGCGGGGGTGAGGGAGCAGTACTTC
CDR3: CASSLSAGVREQYF

V: TRBV9
J: TRBJ1-1
size: NA
D: TRBD1
DNA: TGTGCCAGCAGCACCGGGACAGGGTATATGAACACTGAAGCTTTCTTT
CDR3: CASSTGTGYMNTEAFF

V: TRBV4-3
J: TRBJ1-2
size: NA
D: TRBD1
DNA: TGCGCCAGCAGCCACGGGACAGGGTCGCCTAACTATGGCTACACCTTC
CDR3: CASSHGTGSPNYGYTF

V: TRBV11-2
J: TRBJ1-1
size: NA
D: TRBD1
DNA: TGTGCCAGCAGCTTCTGGGACAGGGGTAGGGACACTGAAGCTTTCTTT
CDR3: CASSFWDRGRDTEAFF

V: TRBV7-3
J: TRBJ2-1
size: NA
D: TRBD2
DNA: TGTGCCAGCAGCCAGACTAGCGGTTACAATGAGCAGTTCTTC
CDR3: CASSQTSGYNEQFF

V: TRBV7-9
J: TRBJ2-1
size: NA
D: TRBD1
DNA: TGTGCCAGCAGCTCCCCCGGGACAGGGGACAATGAGCAGTTCTTC
CDR3: CASSSPGTGDNEQFF

V: TRBV28
J: TRBJ1-2
size: NA
D: NA
DNA: TGTGCCAGCAGTACTTTGACTTCATATGGCTACACCTTC
CDR3: CASSTLTSYGYTF

V: TRBV5-6
J: TRBJ2-7
size: NA
D: TRBD2
DNA: TGTGCCAGCAGCTCAGCCGGGACTAGGCTCAACGAGCAGTACTTC
CDR3: CASSSAGTRLNEQYF

V: TRBV30
J: TRBJ2-2
size: NA
D: TRBD1
DNA: TGTGCCTCGACAGGGAATGTTCAGGCCGGGGAGCTGTTTTTT
CDR3: CASTGNVQAGELFF

V: TRBV5-8
J: TRBJ2-7
size: NA
D: NA
DNA: TGTGCCAGCAGCTCGGGACAAGTGAGCTACGAGCAGTACTTC
CDR3: CASSSGQVSYEQYF

V: TRBV2
J: TRBJ2-5
size: NA
D: TRBD1
DNA: TGTGCCAGCAGGGACAGGGGGCGAGAGACCCAGTACTTC
CDR3: CASRDRGRETQYF

V: TRBV4-1
J: TRBJ2-7
size: NA
D: TRBD1
DNA: TGCGCCAGCAGCCAATCCGGGACAGGGAGCTACGAGCAGTACTTC
CDR3: CASSQSGTGSYEQYF